This entry concerns a single TCR beta chain. Sequenced by immunoSEQ multiplex PCR; TCRdb stores in-frame clones only, minus some. The sample lists 700,000 or so clones, 75% to 90% occurring once. This entry comes from a study of shared T cell receptors in the human thymus. These same records also appear under a second study, on human thymus T cells. As that study records: Resected material from corrective heart surgery provided the thymus tissue analysed. Among thymic and blood repertoires, usage of V and J genes appeared biased. Related research described strongly overlapping thymic repertoires in unrelated people.

Sequencing was carried out using thymocytes. This receptor was identified in a girl under three years old with a congenital heart defect.

Written as DNA, the CDR3 is TGTGCCATCAGCGACCGGGACAAACGGAACACTGAAGCTTTCTTT. The encoded protein is CAISDRDKRNTEAFF. The chain couples TRBV10-3 to TRBJ1-1, with D possibly being TRBD1 (6 bases). CDR1 is ENHRY, CDR2 SYGVKD, per germline. The ends were cut back, 6 bases at V and 1 base at J, with 15 bases in the middle. The CDR3 loop spans 15 amino acids.